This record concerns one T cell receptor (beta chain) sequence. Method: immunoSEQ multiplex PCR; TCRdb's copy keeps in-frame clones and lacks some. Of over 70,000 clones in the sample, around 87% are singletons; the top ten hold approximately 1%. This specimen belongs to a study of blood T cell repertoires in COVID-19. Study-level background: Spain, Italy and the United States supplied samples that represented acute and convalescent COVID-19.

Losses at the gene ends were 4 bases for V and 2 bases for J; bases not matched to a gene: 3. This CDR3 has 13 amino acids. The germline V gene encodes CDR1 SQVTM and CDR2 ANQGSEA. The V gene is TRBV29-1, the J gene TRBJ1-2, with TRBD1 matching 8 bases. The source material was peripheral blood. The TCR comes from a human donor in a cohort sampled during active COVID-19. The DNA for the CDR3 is TGCAGCGTTGGGACAGGGTCAAACTATGGCTACACCTTC. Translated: CSVGTGSNYGYTF.